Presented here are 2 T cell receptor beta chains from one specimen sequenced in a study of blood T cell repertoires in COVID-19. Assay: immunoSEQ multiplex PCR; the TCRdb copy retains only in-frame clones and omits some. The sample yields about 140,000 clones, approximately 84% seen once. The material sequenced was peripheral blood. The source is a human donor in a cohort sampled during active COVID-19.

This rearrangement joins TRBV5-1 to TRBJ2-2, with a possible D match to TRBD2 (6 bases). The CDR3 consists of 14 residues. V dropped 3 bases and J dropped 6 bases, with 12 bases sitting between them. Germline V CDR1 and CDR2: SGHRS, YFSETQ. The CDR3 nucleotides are TGCGCCAGCAGCTCGGAGGGGAGCTCCGGGGAGCTGTTTTTT. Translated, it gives CASSSEGSSGELFF.

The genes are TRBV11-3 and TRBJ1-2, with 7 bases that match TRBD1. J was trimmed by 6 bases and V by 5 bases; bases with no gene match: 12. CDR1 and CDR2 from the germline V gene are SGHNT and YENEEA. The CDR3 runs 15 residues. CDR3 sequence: CASSMGGQGVDGYTF. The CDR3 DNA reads TGTGCCAGCAGCATGGGGGGTCAGGGGGTAGATGGCTACACCTTC.